This T cell receptor (beta chain) was profiled in a study of T-cell reconstitution after alpha-beta-depleted transplantation in children. Study outcomes and limitations: At one year after transplant, newly produced T cells mostly accounted for T-cell counts and diversity. After transplant, high TCRbeta diversity at day 60 in some patients arose from surviving recipient T cells and thymic progenitors. Alpha-beta T cells present about two months after transplant were reported to originate from several hundred expanded graft clones.

The V gene lost 2 bases and the J gene lost 5 bases, with 9 bases spanning the gap. The germline CDR1 and CDR2 sequences are SNHLY and FYNNEI. CDR3 size: 14 residues. This clonotype was seen at least ten times. Its antigen is currently unknown. Unique molecular identifiers tagged the TCRbeta library. Using its own MiXCR run on the PCR reads, TCRdb lists one record per CDR3 protein. The data contain about 600,000 distinct CDR3 sequences, 13% of them singletons. The receptor was derived from a male patient aged 10 to 17 who had a stem cell transplant for acute myeloid leukemia, so the T cells may come from the graft donor. This specimen was PBMCs, mostly from graft donor cells, taken 360 days after TCRalphabeta/CD19-depleted stem cell transplant. The chain is built from TRBV2 and TRBJ2-2, with D perhaps given as TRBD1 or TRBD2 (5 bases each). The CDR3 nucleotides read TGTGCCAGCAGTGAATGGGGCGGGACCGGGGAGCTGTTTTTT. Translation: CASSEWGGTGELFF.